This TCR beta chain appears in the sequencing data of a study of CD8 T cells in Susac syndrome. Findings and caveats of the study: The study conceded that its TCR sequencing and HLA analysis involved relatively few individuals.

CD8+ and CD4+ T cells circulating in blood were sequenced for TCR beta. The CD8+ and CD4+ T cells were isolated magnetically using a negative isolation approach, whereas the TEMRA cells were enriched by FACS. RNA in amounts of about 0.5 to 1 ug was reverse transcribed with random hexamers. The authors amplified TCR beta CDR3 across 54 Vbeta and 13 Jbeta using immunoSEQ multiplex PCR. TCRdb redid the calling of the immunoSEQ multiplex PCR reads with MiXCR, one entry per CDR3 protein. Here the sample spans 150,000 to 200,000 distinct CDR3 sequences, approximately 94% being singletons. Notes on this clonotype: No antigen is known for it.

The CDR3 totals 16 residues. The germline gives CDR1 SEHNR, CDR2 FQNEAQ (reference sequence). V dropped 5 bases and J dropped 2 bases, with 16 bases sitting between them. Material: CD4+ T cells from PBMCs. The clonotype was recovered from a human donor with multiple sclerosis. The rearrangement joins TRBV7-9 to TRBJ2-1; D uncertain. CDR3 bases: TGTGCCAGCAGCCCCTGGACCAGTCATCCCTACAATGAGCAGTTCTTC. It yields the protein CASSPWTSHPYNEQFF. Full variable domain (rest looked up from reference TRBV7-9 and TRBJ2-1): DTGVSQNPRHKITKRGQNVTFRCDPISEHNRLYWYRQTLGQGPEFLTYFQNEAQLEKSRLLSDRFSAERPKGSFSTLEIQRTEQGDSAMYLCASSPWTSHPYNEQFFGPGTRLTVL.